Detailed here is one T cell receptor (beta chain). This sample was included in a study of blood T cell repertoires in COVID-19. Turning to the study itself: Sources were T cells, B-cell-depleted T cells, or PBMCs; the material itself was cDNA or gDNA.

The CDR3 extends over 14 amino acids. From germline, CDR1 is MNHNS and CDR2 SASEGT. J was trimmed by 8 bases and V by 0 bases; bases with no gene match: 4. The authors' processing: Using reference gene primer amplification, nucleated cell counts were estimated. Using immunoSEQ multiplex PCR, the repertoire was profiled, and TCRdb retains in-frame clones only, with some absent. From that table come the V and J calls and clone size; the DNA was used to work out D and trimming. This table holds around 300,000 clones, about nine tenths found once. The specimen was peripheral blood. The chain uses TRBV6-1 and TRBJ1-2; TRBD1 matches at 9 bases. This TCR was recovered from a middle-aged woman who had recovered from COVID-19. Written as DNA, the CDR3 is TGTGCCAGCAGTGAAGCACAGGGGGCTTGGGGCTACACCTTC. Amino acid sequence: CASSEAQGAWGYTF.